This T cell receptor (beta chain) was captured in a study of T-cell reconstitution after alpha-beta-depleted transplantation in children. TCRbeta library construction was performed incorporating unique molecular identifiers. MiXCR, applied by TCRdb to the PCR reads, yields one record per CDR3 protein. The sample lists about 610,000 distinct CDR3 sequences; about 10% were seen once. This clonotype was detected ten times or more. The CDR3 runs 19 residues. The germline V gene encodes CDR1 SGHTA and CDR2 FQGNSA. The junction had 17 bases not matched to a gene; V was cut back by 5 bases and J by 1 base. The receptor was isolated from a human donor who donated a stem cell graft to a child with acute myeloid leukemia. The material was PBMCs from the stem cell graft donor, obtained from the stem cell graft. This chain joins TRBV7-2 and TRBJ1-5; 7 nucleotides match TRBD1. As DNA, the CDR3 is TGTGCCAGCAGCACTGACCCCCTTGTGAGGGGGCCGAGCAATCAGCCCCAGCATTTT. Amino acids: CASSTDPLVRGPSNQPQHF.